The 23 T cell receptor beta chains listed next were all sequenced from one sample in a study of T cells after somatic rescue of genetic block. Assay used: immunoSEQ multiplex PCR; TCRdb lists only in-frame clones, some missing. The sample yields under 150,000 clones, around nine tenths seen once. Sequencing was performed on peripheral blood mononuclear cells (PBMCs). These TCRs come from a woman aged 18-30 years.

The rearrangement uses TRBV7-6 and TRBJ2-3; 8 nucleotides align to TRBD2. Unmatched junction bases numbered 11, after V lost 5 bases and J lost 4 bases. The CDR3 is made up of 16 amino acids. CDR1 and CDR2 from the germline V gene are SGHVS and FNYEAQ. CDR3 in amino acids: CASSLLAEGHPDTQYF. CDR3 nucleotides: TGTGCCAGCAGCCTACTAGCGGAGGGGCACCCAGATACGCAGTATTTT.

The chain uses TRBV7-2 and TRBJ1-2, with D possibly matching TRBD1 (6 bases). The CDR3 extends over 13 amino acids. Germline V CDR1 and CDR2: SGHTA, FQGNSA. Trimming shortened V by 7 bases and J by 8 bases, and 17 bases separated the two germline ends. The CDR3 DNA reads TGTGCCAGCACCGCGACAGGTGTGTTGGGCTACACCTTC. It codes for CASTATGVLGYTF.

This rearrangement joins TRBV28 to TRBJ1-2; 7 nucleotides agree with TRBD1. The CDR3 has 13 amino acids. From germline, CDR1 is MDHEN and CDR2 SYDVKM. V dropped 6 bases and J dropped 7; count of bases not matched to a gene: 8. The DNA for the CDR3 is TGTGCCAGCAGCGTAGACAGGGCGGGTGGCTACACCTTC. Its translation is CASSVDRAGGYTF.

The chain employs TRBV29-1 and TRBJ2-5; D may be TRBD1 (6 bases). The CDR3 length is 13 residues. Germline V lookup: CDR1 SQVTM, CDR2 ANQGSEA. Trimming left V 6 bases short and J 8 bases short, with 19 bases between. This CDR3 is CSVGTTGSDTQYF. CDR3 sequence (DNA): TGCAGCGTCGGAACTACAGGGTCTGATACCCAGTACTTC.

The V call is TRBV7-3, the J call TRBJ2-1; weak D call: TRBD2 (6 bases). Per the germline V gene, CDR1 is SGHTA and CDR2 is FQGTGA. This CDR3 comprises 16 residues. V was cut by 2 bases and J by 1 base, with 12 bases left in between. CDR3 protein: CASSLLGGYSYNEQFF. Written as DNA, the CDR3 is TGTGCCAGCAGCTTATTGGGGGGTTATTCCTACAATGAGCAGTTCTTC.

The V gene is TRBV2, the J gene TRBJ1-1; D uncertain. The V gene's germline CDR1 is SNHLY and CDR2 FYNNEI. The CDR3 spans 11 residues. The V end was cut by 6 bases, the J end by 5 bases, with 7 bases between. CDR3 nucleotides: TGTGCCAGCAGGGGCATTACTGAAGCTTTCTTT. Protein sequence: CASRGITEAFF. The full variable domain, with the rest looked up from reference TRBV2 and TRBJ1-1, is EPEVTQTPSHQVTQMGQEVILRCVPISNHLYFYWYRQILGQKVEFLVSFYNNEISEKSEIFDDQFSVERPDGSNFTLKIRSTKLEDSAMYFCASRGITEAFFGQGTRLTVV.

V usage is TRBV11-2 and J usage is TRBJ2-1; 10 bases map to TRBD2. The V gene's germline CDR1 is SGHAT and CDR2 FQNNGV. This CDR3 contains 16 residues. Trimming cost V 5 bases and J 5 bases; bases outside gene matches: 9. CDR3 in DNA: TGTGCCAGCAGCCATTTAGCGGGGGGCCAGAACAATGAGCAGTTCTTC. It is translated as CASSHLAGGQNNEQFF.

This sequence joins TRBV19 and TRBJ1-5; 9 nucleotides align to TRBD1. The CDR3 sequence is 18 residues long. Losses at the gene ends were 4 bases for V and 0 bases for J; bases not matched to a gene: 10. CDR1 and CDR2 (germline): LNHDA, SQIVND (reference sequence). CDR3 region: CASSTPPGTGYSNQPQHF. For the CDR3, the DNA is TGTGCCAGTAGTACCCCTCCCGGGACAGGGTATAGCAATCAGCCCCAGCATTTT.

The chain links TRBV7-6 to TRBJ1-6; 7 nucleotides align to TRBD1. The CDR3 has 15 amino acids. Per germline, CDR1 SGHVS and CDR2 FNYEAQ. Unmatched junction bases numbered 5, after V lost 1 base and J lost 8 bases. This CDR3 is CASSLDKGAYSPLHF. The CDR3 DNA reads as TGTGCCAGCAGCTTAGATAAGGGGGCTTATTCACCCCTCCACTTT.

The genes are TRBV10-3 and TRBJ2-7; 7 bases line up with TRBD1. Looked up from germline, CDR1 is ENHRY and CDR2 is SYGVKD. There are 15 residues in the CDR3. Trimming at V came to 0 bases and at J to 5 bases, leaving 7 bases not matched to a gene. CDR3 coding DNA: TGTGCCATCAGTGAGTCGGAGACAGGGTTCGACGAGCAGTACTTC. As protein: CAISESETGFDEQYF.

This chain joins TRBV6-1 and TRBJ1-2, with D maybe TRBD1 (5 bases). Germline CDR1 reads MNHNS; CDR2 reads SASEGT. There are 12 residues in the CDR3. V lost 5 bases and J lost 8, with 12 bases in between. DNA for the CDR3: TGTGCCAGCAGTACCCCAGGGTCCGGCTACACCTTC. Translated, it gives CASSTPGSGYTF.

This chain connects TRBV28 to TRBJ1-6; D is uncertain. This CDR3 spans 15 amino acids. The V end was cut by 7 bases, the J end by 6 bases, with 16 bases between. The V gene's germline CDR1 is MDHEN and CDR2 SYDVKM. The CDR3 coding sequence is TGTGCCAGCACCCCGAGGAGGGCAGTTAATTCACCCCTCCACTTT. It is translated as CASTPRRAVNSPLHF.

The chain employs TRBV30 and TRBJ1-2; the match to TRBD1 covers 9 bases. The V gene's germline CDR1 is GTSNPN and CDR2 SVGIG (reference sequence). This CDR3 spans 18 amino acids. Trimming cost V 0 bases and J 4 bases; bases outside gene matches: 15. DNA for the CDR3: TGTGCCTGGAGTGTTTGGCGGGGACCGGACAGGGGCGGCTATGGCTACACCTTC. Translation gives CAWSVWRGPDRGGYGYTF.

The rearrangement uses TRBV19 and TRBJ2-7, with 9 bases matching TRBD1. The J segment lost 5 bases and the V segment lost 4 bases, leaving 9 bases of the junction unmatched. The CDR3 runs to 15 residues. CDR1 and CDR2 from the germline V gene are LNHDA and SQIVND (reference sequence). The DNA of the CDR3 is TGTGCCAGTAGTAGGGGGGACAGGGTGAATGACGAGCAGTACTTC. Amino acids: CASSRGDRVNDEQYF. The whole variable domain, remainder taken from reference TRBV19 and TRBJ2-7, is DGGITQSPKYLFRKEGQNVTLSCEQNLNHDAMYWYRQDPGQGLRLIYYSQIVNDFQKGDIAEGYSVSREKKESFPLTVTSAQKNPTAFYLCASSRGDRVNDEQYFGPGTRLTVT.

The V and J genes are TRBV19 and TRBJ2-3, with TRBD2 matching 11 bases. CDR3 length: 17 amino acids. Trimming cost V 7 bases and J 3 bases; bases outside gene matches: 12. In germline, CDR1 is LNHDA, CDR2 SQIVND (reference sequence). CDR3 DNA: TGTGCCAGTAACAACCCTCTAGCGGGGGGCCGGACAGATACGCAGTATTTT. This translates into CASNNPLAGGRTDTQYF.

This clone was seen only once. The chain carries TRBV5-1 and TRBJ2-7, with TRBD1 identical over 7 bases. The CDR3 covers 12 residues. Per the germline V gene, CDR1 is SGHRS and CDR2 is YFSETQ. V shed 4 bases and J 7 bases; nucleotides not matched to a gene: 5. CDR3 sequence: CASSHRGGEQYF. The DNA of the CDR3 is TGCGCCAGCAGCCACAGGGGTGGTGAGCAGTACTTC.

The chain carries TRBV19 and TRBJ2-7; the D gene is possibly TRBD2 (6 bases). The CDR3 is made up of 13 amino acids. The germline V gene has CDR1 LNHDA and CDR2 SQIVND (reference sequence). V lost 4 bases and J lost 3, with 10 bases in between. The CDR3, as DNA: TGTGCCAGTAGTAGCGGGACTCGCTACGAGCAGTACTTC. It translates to CASSSGTRYEQYF.

The V gene is TRBV9, the J gene TRBJ1-2; 7 bases map to TRBD1. The V gene end was trimmed by 0 bases and the J gene end by 2 bases; junction bases not matched to a gene: 10. CDR3 size: 17 residues. CDR1 SGDLS and CDR2 YYNGEE come from the germline V gene. In DNA, the CDR3 is TGTGCCAGCAGCGTAGCTGCCCTCCCACAGGGGAACTATGGCTACACCTTC. The encoded protein is CASSVAALPQGNYGYTF.

This chain uses TRBV30 with TRBJ2-2; 7 nucleotides line up with TRBD2. The length of the CDR3 is 13 residues. Germline lookup yields CDR1 GTSNPN and CDR2 SVGIG (reference sequence). J lost 5 bases, V lost 2 bases, and 2 bases had no gene match. CDR3 in DNA: TGTGCCTGGAGTCCGGGGGGAACCGGGGAGCTGTTTTTT. This gives the protein CAWSPGGTGELFF.

The rearrangement uses TRBV19 and TRBJ1-4, with D perhaps matching TRBD1 (5 bases). This CDR3 comprises 16 residues. V lost 0 bases and J lost 6, with 14 bases in between. CDR1 is LNHDA and CDR2 is SQIVND in the germline V gene (reference sequence). CDR3 loop: CASSIDPGTGDEKLFF. The CDR3 DNA reads TGTGCCAGTAGTATAGATCCGGGGACGGGTGATGAAAAACTGTTTTTT.

The genes are TRBV5-5 and TRBJ2-7; D is possibly TRBD2 (6 bases). Germline V lookup: CDR1 SGHKS, CDR2 YYEKEE (reference sequence). V lost 0 bases and J lost 0, with 10 bases in between. This CDR3 spans 15 amino acids. The CDR3 DNA reads as TGTGCCAGCAGCTTGGCGGACTACAACTCCTACGAGCAGTACTTC. Protein product: CASSLADYNSYEQYF.

This chain links TRBV18 with TRBJ2-7, with a tentative D call TRBD2 (5 bases). Germline loops: CDR1 KGHSH, CDR2 LQKENI. V was trimmed by 1 base and J by 6 bases, leaving 10 bases between them. This CDR3 has 13 residues. CDR3 in DNA: TGTGCCAGCTCACCACGAAGCGGCGTCGAGCAGTACTTC. Protein product: CASSPRSGVEQYF.

The chain recombines TRBV2 with TRBJ1-5, with a possible D match to TRBD1 (5 bases). The CDR3 consists of 14 residues. V was clipped by 4 bases and J by 5 bases, with 12 bases between them. Germline V gives CDR1 SNHLY, CDR2 FYNNEI. Written as DNA, the CDR3 is TGTGCCAGCAGTGGGGGACTTAGTTATCAGCCCCAGCATTTT. Amino acids: CASSGGLSYQPQHF.